This T cell receptor (beta chain) comes out of a study of blood T cell repertoires in COVID-19. About the research overall: Acute and convalescent COVID-19 specimens originated in the United States, Italy and Spain. From T cells, B-cell-depleted T cells, or PBMCs came the material, which was cDNA or gDNA.

Germline V gene sequence: CDR1 SGHRS, CDR2 YFSETQ. The CDR3 consists of 11 residues. V gave up 4 bases and J gave up 1 base, with 2 bases separating them. Per the authors' pipeline: Nucleated cell number was recorded as an estimate derived from reference gene primer amplification. Measured with immunoSEQ multiplex PCR; TCRdb has only the in-frame clones, and not every one. D and trimming were read from the DNA, whereas the V and J calls and clone size are those reported in that table. The sample holds 150,000 to 180,000 clones, 91% seen once. The rearrangement uses TRBV5-1 and TRBJ1-1; D is undetermined. What was sequenced was peripheral blood. This TCR was recovered from a man aged 50-59 years with acute or convalescent COVID-19. CDR3 sequence (DNA): TGCGCCAGCAGCCAGAACACTGAAGCTTTCTTT. Translating gives CASSQNTEAFF.